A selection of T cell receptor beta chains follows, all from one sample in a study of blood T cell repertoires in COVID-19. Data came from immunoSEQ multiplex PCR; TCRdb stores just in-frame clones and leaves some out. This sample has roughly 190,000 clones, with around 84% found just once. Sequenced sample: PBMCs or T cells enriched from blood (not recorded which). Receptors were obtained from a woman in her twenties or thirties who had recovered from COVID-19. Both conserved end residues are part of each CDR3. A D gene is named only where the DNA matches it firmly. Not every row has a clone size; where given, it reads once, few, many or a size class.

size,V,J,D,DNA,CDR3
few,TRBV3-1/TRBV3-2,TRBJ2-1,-,TGTGCCAGCAGCTCCCCTCGGGGGAACAATGAGCAGTTCTTC,CASSSPRGNNEQFF
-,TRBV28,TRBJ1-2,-,TGTGCCAGCAGTTTATCGCGTCGAGGGTCCTATGGCTACACCTTC,CASSLSRRGSYGYTF
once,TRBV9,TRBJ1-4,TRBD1,TGTGCCAGCAGCGTAAAAGGACAGGGGGAAAAACTGTTTTTT,CASSVKGQGEKLFF
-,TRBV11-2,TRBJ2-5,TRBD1,TGTGCCAGCAGCCGGGGGACAGGTGCATGGGAGACCCAGTACTTC,CASSRGTGAWETQYF
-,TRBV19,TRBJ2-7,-,TGTGCCAGTGGGCAGTCCTACGAGCAGTACTTC,CASGQSYEQYF
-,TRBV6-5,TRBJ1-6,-,TGTGCCAGCAGTCCACAGGGCCGGAATTCACCCCTCCACTTT,CASSPQGRNSPLHF
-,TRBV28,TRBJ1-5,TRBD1,TGTGCCAGCAGTTTGACCGGGACAGGGCGATTTCAGCCCCAGCATTTT,CASSLTGTGRFQPQHF
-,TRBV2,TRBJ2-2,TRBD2,TGTGCCAGCAGGTCGCGGGAGAGGGTCGGGGAGCTGTTTTTT,CASRSRERVGELFF
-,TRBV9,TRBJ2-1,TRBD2,TGTGCCAGCAGCCTAACCGGACTAGCGGGGGCAGAGCAGTTCTTC,CASSLTGLAGAEQFF
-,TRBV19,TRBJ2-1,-,TGTGCCAGTAGTATCTTCAATGAGCAGTTCTTC,CASSIFNEQFF
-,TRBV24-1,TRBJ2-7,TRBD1,TGTGCCACCAGTGATGGCCTTGGACAGGGGTCCTCCTACGAGCAGTACTTC,CATSDGLGQGSSYEQYF
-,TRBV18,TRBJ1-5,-,TGTGCCAGCTCACCGTTCGTGCAGGGGTCCAATCAGCCCCAGCATTTT,CASSPFVQGSNQPQHF
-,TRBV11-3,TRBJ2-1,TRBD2,TGTGCCAGCAGCCGGGAGGACAATGAGCAGTTCTTC,CASSREDNEQFF
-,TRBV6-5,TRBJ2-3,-,TGTGCCAGCCGGGTCGAAGCAGATACGCAGTATTTT,CASRVEADTQYF
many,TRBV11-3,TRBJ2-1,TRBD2,TGTGCCAGCAGCTCCGGGGGGGAGCAGTTCTTC,CASSSGGEQFF
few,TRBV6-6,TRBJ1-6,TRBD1,TGTGCCAGCAGTCTATCCTTTCAGACAGGGAATCTTGATAATTCACCCCTCCACTTT,CASSLSFQTGNLDNSPLHF
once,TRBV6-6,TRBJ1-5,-,TGTGCCAGCAGTTACACCAGGGACAATCAGCCCCAGCATTTT,CASSYTRDNQPQHF
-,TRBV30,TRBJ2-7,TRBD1,TGTGCCTGGAACAGGGGCCACGAGCAGTACTTC,CAWNRGHEQYF
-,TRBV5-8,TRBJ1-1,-,TGTGCCAGCAGCCGGGTCCGCACTGAAGCTTTCTTT,CASSRVRTEAFF
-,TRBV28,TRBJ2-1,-,TGTGCCAGCAGTTCGGAGAGAAGGATGGAGTTCTTC,CASSSERRMEFF
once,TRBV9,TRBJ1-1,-,TGTGCCAGCAAGTCGGGTACTGGGGGCATGAACACTGAAGCTTTCTTT,CASKSGTGGMNTEAFF
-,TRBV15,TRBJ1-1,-,TGTGCCACCAGCAGAGCCGGGAGGAACACTGAAGCTTTCTTT,CATSRAGRNTEAFF
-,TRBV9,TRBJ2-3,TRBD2,TGTGCCAGCAGCCCCCGGACTAGCGGGGGGGCGGGTACGCAGTATTTT,CASSPRTSGGAGTQYF
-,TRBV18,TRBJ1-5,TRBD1,TGTGCCAGCTCACTGGGGACAGGGGATCAGCCCCAGCATTTT,CASSLGTGDQPQHF
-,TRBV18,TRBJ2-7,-,TGTGCCAGCTCACCGATTCCGGGGACCTACGAGCAGTACTTC,CASSPIPGTYEQYF
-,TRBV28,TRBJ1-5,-,TGTGCCAGCAGCAAGGACAGATTCAATCAGCCCCAGCATTTT,CASSKDRFNQPQHF
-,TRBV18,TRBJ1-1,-,TGTGCCAGCTCACCAAGCTTGCAGGGCGGCGGGGCTGAAGCTTTCTTT,CASSPSLQGGGAEAFF
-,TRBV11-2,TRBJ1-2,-,TGTGCCAGCAGCTTAGAGACTATTGGCTACACCTTC,CASSLETIGYTF
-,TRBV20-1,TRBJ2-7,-,TGCAGTGCTAGAGATCAGAAAGAGCAGTACTTC,CSARDQKEQYF
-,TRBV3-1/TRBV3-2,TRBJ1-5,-,TGTGCCAGCAGCCAAGATAGGGAGGGGACGGTCAATCAGCCCCAGCATTTT,CASSQDREGTVNQPQHF
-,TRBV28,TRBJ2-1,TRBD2,TGTGCCAGCACGAGGACTAGCGGCTCCTACAATGAGCAGTTCTTC,CASTRTSGSYNEQFF
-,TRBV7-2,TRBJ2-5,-,TGTGCCAGCAGCTTACGGGTCAGAGGTAAACAGACCCAGTACTTC,CASSLRVRGKQTQYF
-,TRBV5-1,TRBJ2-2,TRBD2,TGCGCCAGCAGCTTGGCCGGGGGGAGTGGGGAGCTGTTTTTT,CASSLAGGSGELFF
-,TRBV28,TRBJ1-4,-,TGTGCCAGCAGCCGCAGGGGTGGGGGTAATGAAAAACTGTTTTTT,CASSRRGGGNEKLFF
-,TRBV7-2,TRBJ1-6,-,TGTGCCAGCATCTTAACAGGGAATTCACCCCTCCACTTT,CASILTGNSPLHF
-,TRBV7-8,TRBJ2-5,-,TGTGCCAGCAGCTTATTGCGGGAAGGGGAGACCCAGTACTTC,CASSLLREGETQYF
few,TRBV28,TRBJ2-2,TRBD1,TGTGCCAGCAGTGTCCGGACAGGGTACGGGGAGCTGTTTTTT,CASSVRTGYGELFF
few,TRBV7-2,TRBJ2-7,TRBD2,TGTGCCAGCAGCTTAAATCTAGCGGGAGTGGGGGAGCAGTACTTC,CASSLNLAGVGEQYF
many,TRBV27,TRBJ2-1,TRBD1,TGTGCCAGCAGGCGACAGGGACCGATCAATGAGCAGTTCTTC,CASRRQGPINEQFF
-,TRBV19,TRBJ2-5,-,TGTGCCAGTAGTATACCCGACGGAGGCGCCCAAGAGACCCAGTACTTC,CASSIPDGGAQETQYF
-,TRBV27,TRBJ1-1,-,TGTGCCAGCACCAGAGGGAAAAAAATGAACACTGAAGCTTTCTTT,CASTRGKKMNTEAFF
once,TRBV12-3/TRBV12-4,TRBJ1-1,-,TGTGCCAGCAGGATCCAGGGTTTCACTGAAGCTTTCTTT,CASRIQGFTEAFF
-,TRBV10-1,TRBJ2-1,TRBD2,TGCGCCAGCAGTCGCGGGGGGGCAGCGGTTAATGAGCAGTTCTTC,CASSRGGAAVNEQFF
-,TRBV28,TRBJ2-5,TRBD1,TGTGCCAGCAGAAAAGGCGGGGACAGGGGGACGGAGACCCAGTACTTC,CASRKGGDRGTETQYF
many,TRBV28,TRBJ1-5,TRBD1,TGTGCCAGCAGTTTAGATCTATACAGGGGGCGATTATTTTATAGCAATCAGCCCCAGCATTTT,CASSLDLYRGRLFYSNQPQHF
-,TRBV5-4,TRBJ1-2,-,TGTGCCAGCAGCTCACCAGGGTTTCCGAAGGATGGCTACACCTTC,CASSSPGFPKDGYTF
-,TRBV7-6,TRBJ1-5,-,TGTGCCAGCAGCCGTTTGGGGGGGGCGCCCCAGCCCCAGCATTTT,CASSRLGGAPQPQHF
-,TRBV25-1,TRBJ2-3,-,TGTGCCAGCAGCCAATCGGTGGGGCCCCAAAGCGATACGCAGTATTTT,CASSQSVGPQSDTQYF
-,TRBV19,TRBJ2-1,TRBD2,TGTGCCAGTAGGGGGAGGGCCTCAGGCTCCTACAATGAGCAGTTCTTC,CASRGRASGSYNEQFF
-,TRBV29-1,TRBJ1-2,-,TGCAGCGTTGAAAAGTCCCTTGGGCTCGTTGGCTACACCTTC,CSVEKSLGLVGYTF
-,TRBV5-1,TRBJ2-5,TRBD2,TGCGCCAGCAGCCTCACCGGGACTAGTGAGATGACCCAGTACTTC,CASSLTGTSEMTQYF
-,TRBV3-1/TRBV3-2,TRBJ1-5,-,TGTGCCAGCAGCCAAGATCGGGGTAGCAATCAGCCCCAGCATTTT,CASSQDRGSNQPQHF
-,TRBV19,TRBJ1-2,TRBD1,TGTGCCAGTAAAGCACAGGGGGCCTATGGCTACACCTTC,CASKAQGAYGYTF
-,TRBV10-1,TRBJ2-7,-,TGCGCCAGCAGTAGGTCGGGACAGTACTTC,CASSRSGQYF
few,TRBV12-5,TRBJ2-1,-,TGTGCTAGTGGGGGGGGTAACTGGTTCAACAATGAGCAGTTCTTC,CASGGGNWFNNEQFF
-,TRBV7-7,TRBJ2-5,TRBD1,TGTGCTAGCAGCTTCGGGTCCAGGGGGCTTTCCGAGACCCAGTACTTC,CASSFGSRGLSETQYF
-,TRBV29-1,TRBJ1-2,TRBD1,TGCAGCGCACAGGGGGGGTATGGCTACACCTTC,CSAQGGYGYTF
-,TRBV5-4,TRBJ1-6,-,TGTGCCAGCAGCTTGTTAAATTCACCCCTCCACTTT,CASSLLNSPLHF